A selection of T cell receptor beta chains follows, all from one sample in a study of blood T cell repertoires in COVID-19. Assay: immunoSEQ multiplex PCR; the TCRdb copy retains only in-frame clones and omits some. Found here are around 77,000 clones, more than 70% of them singletons; the top ten hold 5.1%. Specimen: peripheral blood. The receptor set was obtained from a man at least 80 years old with acute or convalescent COVID-19. Both conserved end residues are part of each CDR3. D genes are given only for firm matches. Size tells how often a clone was seen (once, few, many) or the class of an expanded clone, and some rows leave it out.

>TRBJ2-7|-|TRBV5-1|-|14
TGCGCCAGCAGCTTGGGTGACAGGCACGACGAGCAGTACTTC
CASSLGDRHDEQYF
>TRBJ1-5|-|TRBV18|-|16
TGTGCCAGCTCACCGAGCGGGCCCCCCCTGGATCAGCCCCAGCATTTT
CASSPSGPPLDQPQHF
>TRBJ1-4|-|TRBV12-3/TRBV12-4|-|11
TGTGCCAGCAGTTTGGAGGAAAAACTGTTTTTT
CASSLEEKLFF
>TRBJ2-3|TRBD1|TRBV29-1|-|15
TGCAGCGTTGAAGCTCCGGACAGGGGTAAAAATACGCAGTATTTT
CSVEAPDRGKNTQYF
>TRBJ2-3|-|TRBV11-2|-|15
TGTGCCAGCAGCTTATCTCCAGGGATCACAGATACGCAGTATTTT
CASSLSPGITDTQYF
>TRBJ2-2|-|TRBV5-1|-|14
TGCGCCAGCAGCTTTTCCACTCTCACCGGGGAGCTGTTTTTT
CASSFSTLTGELFF
>TRBJ2-5|TRBD2|TRBV19|-|15
TGTGCCAGTAGTATAACGGGGGGGTTGGGAGAGACCCAGTACTTC
CASSITGGLGETQYF
>TRBJ2-1|TRBD2|TRBV7-2|few|15
TGTGCCAGCACCACTAGGGGAGGGGATGGGAATGAGCAGTTCTTC
CASTTRGGDGNEQFF
>TRBJ2-3|TRBD2|TRBV9|-|15
TGTGCCAGCAGCGTTAGCGGGGTTAGCACAGATACGCAGTATTTT
CASSVSGVSTDTQYF
>TRBJ2-5|TRBD2|TRBV5-6|-|16
TGTGCCAGCAGCTTGGGGCTAGCGGGTAGCTTGGGGACCCAGTACTTC
CASSLGLAGSLGTQYF
>TRBJ2-5|-|TRBV27|-|17
TGTGCCAGCAGTTTATTGAAGCGACCCCGTAAACAAGAGACCCAGTACTTC
CASSLLKRPRKQETQYF
>TRBJ2-3|TRBD1|TRBV24-1|-|17
TGTGCCACCAGTGATGCCCCCGGGACAGGGTATGGAGATACGCAGTATTTT
CATSDAPGTGYGDTQYF
>TRBJ2-3|TRBD1|TRBV7-9|few|15
TGTGCCAGCAGCTCGGACAGGGGGCGCTTAGATACGCAGTATTTT
CASSSDRGRLDTQYF
>TRBJ1-4|TRBD1|TRBV2|once|15
TGTGCCAGCAGAGACAGGGGACCGGGAAATGAAAAACTGTTTTTT
CASRDRGPGNEKLFF
>TRBJ2-3|-|TRBV5-1|once|15
TGCGCCAGCAGCCCCGATGGGCAGGTGTCCGATACGCAGTATTTT
CASSPDGQVSDTQYF
>TRBJ2-7|-|TRBV6-5|few|14
TGTGCCAGCAGTCCCGGCGGACTTAACTACGAGCAGTACTTC
CASSPGGLNYEQYF
>TRBJ1-2|TRBD1|TRBV29-1|once|13
TGCAGCGTTGAGCTACAGGGGAACTATGGCTACACCTTC
CSVELQGNYGYTF
>TRBJ2-1|TRBD1|TRBV6-4|-|14
TGTGCCAGCAGACCGGGACAGGGGCTTGGTGAGCAGTTCTTC
CASRPGQGLGEQFF
>TRBJ2-2|-|TRBV3-1/TRBV3-2|-|14
TGTGCCAGCAGCCAACGTACGGGAGACGGGGAGCTGTTTTTT
CASSQRTGDGELFF
>TRBJ1-4|-|TRBV6-2/TRBV6-3|-|16
TGTGCCAGCAGCCCTTGGGGGGGGAGCCGAATTGAAAAACTGTTTTTT
CASSPWGGSRIEKLFF
>TRBJ1-5|-|TRBV18|-|13
TGTGCCAGCTCATCTGAGGAGAATCAGCCCCAGCATTTT
CASSSEENQPQHF
>TRBJ2-3|-|TRBV29-1|-|14
TGCAGCGTTGACGCGACGGGAGTCGTAGATACGCAGTATTTT
CSVDATGVVDTQYF
>TRBJ1-2|-|TRBV4-3|-|16
TGCGCCAGCAGCCAAGTAGGAACTGTCAGAGGGGGTGGCTACACCTTC
CASSQVGTVRGGGYTF
>TRBJ2-3|TRBD2|TRBV27|-|17
TGTGCCAGCAGTTTATCCTACCCCGGACTAGCGGGGGATACGCAGTATTTT
CASSLSYPGLAGDTQYF
>TRBJ2-6|-|TRBV19|few|16
TGTGCCAGTAGTAAGTACAGGTTCTCTGGGGCCAACGTCCTGACTTTC
CASSKYRFSGANVLTF
>TRBJ2-5|TRBD2|TRBV6-2/TRBV6-3|-|15
TGTGCCAGCAGCCCCCTAGCGGGCCCACAAGAGACCCAGTACTTC
CASSPLAGPQETQYF
>TRBJ2-5|-|TRBV5-1|-|13
TGCGCCAGCAGCTTGGAACAGGGAGAGACCCAGTACTTC
CASSLEQGETQYF
>TRBJ2-2|-|TRBV7-8|-|14
TGTGCCAGCAGCTTAGTAGCAGTCACCGGGGAGCTGTTTTTT
CASSLVAVTGELFF
>TRBJ2-1|TRBD2|TRBV5-1|-|15
TGCGCCAGCAGCCAGGGACTAGCGGGAGTAAATGAGCAGTTCTTC
CASSQGLAGVNEQFF
>TRBJ2-3|-|TRBV6-1|-|15
TGTGCCAGCAGTGAAGACAGGGCAAGCACAGATACGCAGTATTTT
CASSEDRASTDTQYF
>TRBJ1-1|-|TRBV10-3|-|13
TGTGCCGTAACAAGACAGGTGAACACTGAAGCTTTCTTT
CAVTRQVNTEAFF
>TRBJ2-7|TRBD1|TRBV12-5|-|14
TGTGCTAGTGGTTTGGCCGGGACAGTTTTTGAGCAGTACTTC
CASGLAGTVFEQYF
>TRBJ1-4|-|TRBV5-6|once|17
TGTGCCAGCACCTCCATAGGGGCCTCTGCAACTAATGAAAAACTGTTTTTT
CASTSIGASATNEKLFF
>TRBJ2-7|-|TRBV5-1|-|13
TGCGCCAGCAGACTCTCGGGCTCCTACGAGCAGTACTTC
CASRLSGSYEQYF
>TRBJ2-5|-|TRBV27|-|12
TGTGCCAGCAGTGCTACCCAAGAGACCCAGTACTTC
CASSATQETQYF
>TRBJ2-5|TRBD2|TRBV4-3|once|14
TGCGCCAGCAGCCAAGTGGGGCGGGGGGCGACCCAGTACTTC
CASSQVGRGATQYF
>TRBJ2-7|-|TRBV12-2|-|16
TGTGCAAGTCGCTTAGTGGTCTGCGGGGCAGCCTACGAGCAGTACTTC
CASRLVVCGAAYEQYF
>TRBJ1-2|-|TRBV5-1|-|14
TGCGCCAGCAGCTTGGGGACTTCAAACTATGGCTACACCTTC
CASSLGTSNYGYTF
>TRBJ2-7|-|TRBV2|-|14
TGTGCCAGCAGGGGGGCCGGGCTTTCCTACGAGCAGTACTTC
CASRGAGLSYEQYF
>TRBJ2-5|TRBD1|TRBV4-1|once|15
TGCGCCAGCAGTCGGGTGACAGGGCTCCAAGAGACCCAGTACTTC
CASSRVTGLQETQYF
>TRBJ2-3|TRBD2|TRBV5-1|-|16
TGCGCCAGCAGCTTCTCTAGCGGGGGGGCTGGGAATACGCAGTATTTT
CASSFSSGGAGNTQYF
>TRBJ2-5|TRBD2|TRBV7-2|-|15
TGTGCCAGCAGCCGTACTAGCGGGGATAAAGAGACCCAGTACTTC
CASSRTSGDKETQYF
>TRBJ2-7|-|TRBV7-2|-|17
TGTGCCAGCAGCTTAGCCCTCGGTGGGGGCTTACCCTACGAGCAGTACTTC
CASSLALGGGLPYEQYF
>TRBJ2-5|TRBD2|TRBV10-3|-|15
TGTGCCATCAGTGGAAGTAGCGGGAGGGAAGAGACCCAGTACTTC
CAISGSSGREETQYF
>TRBJ1-3|TRBD1|TRBV6-5|-|15
TGTGCCAGCGGCAGGACAGGGCCCTCTGGAAACACCATATATTTT
CASGRTGPSGNTIYF
>TRBJ1-1|-|TRBV5-1|once|13
TGCGCCAGCAGAGTCGACAGATTCACTGAAGCTTTCTTT
CASRVDRFTEAFF
>TRBJ2-3|TRBD2|TRBV4-1|-|13
TGCGCCAGCAGCCCGGGACTACCTCAAGCGCAGTATTTT
CASSPGLPQAQYF
>TRBJ2-2|-|TRBV5-1|-|11
TGCGCCAGCAGCTTCTTAGGGGAGCTGTTTTTT
CASSFLGELFF
>TRBJ1-1|-|TRBV3-1/TRBV3-2|-|15
TGTGCCAGCAGCCAAGGGGCGGGTCAGAACACTGAAGCTTTCTTT
CASSQGAGQNTEAFF
>TRBJ2-1|-|TRBV2|-|16
TGTGCCAGCAGTTATACCGGGACTCAGTCCTACAATGAGCAGTTCTTC
CASSYTGTQSYNEQFF
>TRBJ1-1|-|TRBV29-1|-|19
TGCAGCGTTGAAGGGGTAGGGGACGGGAGGCCGTTAGGGTATACTGAAGCTTTCTTT
CSVEGVGDGRPLGYTEAFF
>TRBJ2-5|-|TRBV11-2|once|12
TGTGCCAGCAGCCCTCCCACTGAGACCCAGTACTTC
CASSPPTETQYF
>TRBJ2-5|-|TRBV11-2|-|16
TGTGCCAGCAGCTTTTACAGGGGAGGAGAGTCAGAGACCCAGTACTTC
CASSFYRGGESETQYF
>TRBJ2-1|TRBD1|TRBV9|once|18
TGTGCCAGCAGCGTAGACGGTGGGGGAGAACAGGGGTGGAATGAGCAGTTCTTC
CASSVDGGGEQGWNEQFF
>TRBJ2-2|-|TRBV7-2|-|15
TGTGCCAGCAGCTTAGACGGTAGAAGCACCGGGGAGCTGTTTTTT
CASSLDGRSTGELFF
>TRBJ1-6|TRBD1|TRBV7-2|-|19
TGTGCCAGCAGCTTAGCGGGACAGGGCCTAAGCTCCTATAATTCACCCCTCCACTTT
CASSLAGQGLSSYNSPLHF
>TRBJ2-7|-|TRBV25-1|-|11
TGTGCCAGCAGTGAATCGTACGAGCAGTACTTC
CASSESYEQYF